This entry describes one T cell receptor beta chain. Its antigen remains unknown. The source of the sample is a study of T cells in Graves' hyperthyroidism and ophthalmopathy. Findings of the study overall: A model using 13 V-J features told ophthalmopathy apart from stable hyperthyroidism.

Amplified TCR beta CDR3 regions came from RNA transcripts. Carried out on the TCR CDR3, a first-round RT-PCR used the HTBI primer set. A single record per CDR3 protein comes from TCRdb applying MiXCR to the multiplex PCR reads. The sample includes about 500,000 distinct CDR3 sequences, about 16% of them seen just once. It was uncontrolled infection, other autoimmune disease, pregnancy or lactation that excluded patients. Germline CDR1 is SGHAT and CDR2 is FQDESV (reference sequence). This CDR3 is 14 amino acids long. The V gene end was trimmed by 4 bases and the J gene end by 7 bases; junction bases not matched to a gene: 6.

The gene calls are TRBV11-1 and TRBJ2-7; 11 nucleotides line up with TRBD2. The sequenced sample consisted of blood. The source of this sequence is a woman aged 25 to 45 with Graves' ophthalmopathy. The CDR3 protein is CASSSLAGGGEQYF. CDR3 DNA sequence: TGTGCCAGCAGCTCTCTAGCGGGAGGAGGTGAGCAGTACTTC.